The clone carrying this T cell receptor (beta chain) was recorded once. Antigen: not known. Clones were read by immunoSEQ multiplex PCR, and TCRdb kept only the in-frame ones, dropping some. The sample lists around 130,000 clones, 85% to 95% occurring once. The data were taken from a study of T cell responses to AZD1222 COVID-19 vaccine. Study in general: Pooled samples include second doses given at about 4 or 12 weeks. Findings and caveats of the study: Repertoire sampling was restricted to post-peak T cell response timepoints.

The sequencing here drew on peripheral blood, taken on day 0 of AZD1222 vaccination. This clonotype was sampled from an adult in good health.

In DNA form, the CDR3 reads TGTGCCAGCAGGCTAGCGGGACACCGCTCCTACAATGAGCAGTTCTTC. Its translation is CASRLAGHRSYNEQFF. V usage is TRBV2 and J usage is TRBJ2-1; 9 nucleotides line up with TRBD2. CDR1 is SNHLY, CDR2 FYNNEI, per germline. The CDR3 is 16 residues long. Losses at the gene ends were 6 bases for V and 0 bases for J; bases not matched to a gene: 6.